The 25 T cell receptor beta chains reported below all come from one sample, sequenced in a study of vaccination and CD4 T cells after COVID-19. Cultured CD4+ T cell DNA was sequenced using the Oncomine TCR Beta short-read assay. MiXCR, run by TCRdb on the PCR reads, gives a single entry per CDR3 protein. The sample includes 20,000 to 25,000 distinct CDR3 sequences, roughly three fifths seen only once; the top ten take 13%. Their cognate antigens are unknown. This sample's treatment: roughly ten-day PBMC culture with coronavirus spike peptide pools or control peptides (ViraFEST assay). The material sequenced was CD4+ T cells from blood, cultured in vitro, taken after SARS-CoV-2 vaccination. These receptors originate from a human donor who received a COVID-19 vaccine.

The chain joins TRBV24-1 to TRBJ2-3, with 12 bases aligning to TRBD1. Trimming at V came to 4 bases and at J to 2 bases, leaving 6 bases not matched to a gene. The CDR3 spans 17 residues. Germline CDR1 and CDR2: KGHDR and SFDVKD. In DNA form, the CDR3 reads TGTGCCACCAGTGACCCCCGGGACAGGGGGCTCACAGATACGCAGTATTTT. This gives the protein CATSDPRDRGLTDTQYF.

This rearrangement joins TRBV19 to TRBJ2-1, with D perhaps matching TRBD2 (6 bases). V dropped 4 bases and J dropped 5 bases, with 18 bases sitting between them. CDR3 length equals 16 residues. From germline, CDR1 is LNHDA and CDR2 SQIVND (reference sequence). This chain's CDR3 is CASSRGVSTYNNEQFF. The CDR3 region has the DNA TGTGCCAGTAGTAGGGGGGTTTCCACATACAACAATGAGCAGTTCTTC.

The rearrangement joins TRBV20-1 to TRBJ2-1; the D gene is possibly TRBD1 (6 bases). The V end was cut by 2 bases, the J end by 4 bases, with 18 bases between. The CDR3 extends over 16 amino acids. Germline V lookup: CDR1 DFQATT, CDR2 SNEGSKA (reference sequence). CDR3 coding DNA: TGCAGTGCTAGATCCACGCAGGGGAGTTCGTACAATGAGCAGTTCTTC. This encodes CSARSTQGSSYNEQFF.

This chain uses TRBV5-1 with TRBJ1-2; a possible D gene is TRBD1 (6 bases). V lost 2 bases, J lost 0 bases, and 11 bases lay in between. The germline CDR1 and CDR2 sequences are SGHRS and YFSETQ. This CDR3 comprises 15 residues. For the CDR3, the DNA is TGCGCCAGCAGCTTCGACAGGCCCCCTAACTATGGCTACACCTTC. It codes for CASSFDRPPNYGYTF.

The chain carries TRBV12-3 or TRBV12-4 and TRBJ2-5; D remains ambiguous. The CDR3 loop spans 11 amino acids. Trimming took off 5 bases at V and 3 bases at J, with 4 bases between the two ends. The CDR3: CASSLKETQYF. DNA of the CDR3: TGTGCCAGCAGTCTTAAAGAGACCCAGTACTTC.

This chain joins TRBV7-3 and TRBJ2-3, with 8 nucleotides matching TRBD1. V lost 5 bases and J lost 4; bases outside the gene matches: 8. CDR1 and CDR2 (germline): SGHTA, FQGTGA. This CDR3 comprises 15 residues. Here the CDR3 reads CASSARTGSSDTQYF. The CDR3 DNA follows: TGTGCCAGCAGCGCCCGGACAGGGAGTTCAGATACGCAGTATTTT.

This sequence joins TRBV12-3 or TRBV12-4 and TRBJ1-1; unclear D gene. This CDR3 contains 14 residues. The ends were cut back, 7 bases at V and 1 base at J, with 13 bases in the middle. The CDR3 coding sequence is TGTGCCAGCATTTTGTTCCCAGGGAACACTGAAGCTTTCTTT. Its protein product is CASILFPGNTEAFF.

The chain is built from TRBV19 and TRBJ1-2; D uncertain. The CDR3 covers 14 residues. Trimming pared 3 bases from V and 4 bases from J, leaving 12 bases between. CDR1 and CDR2 from the germline V gene are LNHDA and SQIVND (reference sequence). CDR3 in DNA: TGTGCCAGTAGTATGACGGAGGAGATCTATGGCTACACCTTC. Residues: CASSMTEEIYGYTF.

The V call is TRBV7-3, the J call TRBJ2-3, with 13 bases lining up with TRBD2. This CDR3 region has 17 residues. Germline trimming cut 5 bases from V and 1 base from J; bases unmatched to any gene: 6. Germline lookup yields CDR1 SGHTA and CDR2 FQGTGA. CDR3 residues: CASSPSTSGGGTDTQYF. The CDR3 region has the DNA TGTGCCAGCAGCCCTAGCACTAGCGGGGGGGGCACAGATACGCAGTATTTT. The whole variable domain, filled in from reference TRBV7-3 and TRBJ2-3, reads GAGVSQTPSNKVTEKGKYVELRCDPISGHTALYWYRQSLGQGPEFLIYFQGTGAADDSGLPNDRFFAVRPEGSVSTLKIQRTERGDSAVYLCASSPSTSGGGTDTQYFGPGTRLTVL.

This clonotype showed up just once. The genes are TRBV2 and TRBJ2-5; D is perhaps TRBD2 (6 bases). The CDR3 is 19 amino acids. V was pared by 7 bases and J by 2 bases, with 29 bases between. Germline assignment: CDR1 SNHLY and CDR2 FYNNEI. CDR3 sequence: CASTALSRGGVSTQETQYF. The CDR3 nucleotides are TGTGCCAGCACCGCTCTCTCCCGCGGCGGGGTGAGCACACAAGAGACCCAGTACTTC.

This chain uses TRBV24-1 with TRBJ1-3; D might be TRBD1 (5 bases). CDR1 is KGHDR, CDR2 SFDVKD, per germline. The ends were cut back, 5 bases at V and 0 bases at J, with 7 bases in the middle. This CDR3 is 14 amino acids long. The DNA of the CDR3 is TGTGCCACCAGTGCAGGGAGCTCTGGAAACACCATATATTTT. It translates to CATSAGSSGNTIYF.

In nucleotides, the CDR3 is TGTGCCAGCAGTTCGGGGACAGCCAACACCGGGGAGCTGTTTTTT. This translates into CASSSGTANTGELFF. This sequence joins TRBV12-3 or TRBV12-4 and TRBJ2-2; 7 positions match TRBD1. V lost 4 bases, J lost 2 bases, and 4 bases stayed unmatched. The CDR3 loop spans 15 amino acids.

In DNA form, the CDR3 reads TGTGCCAGCAGCTTGGGGCCTTTAATGGCCGGGGAGCTGTTTTTT. Its translation: CASSLGPLMAGELFF. The rearrangement uses TRBV5-4 and TRBJ2-2; D is unclear. Germline V gene data show CDR1 as SGHNT and CDR2 as YYREEE (reference sequence). CDR3 length equals 15 residues. Trimming removed 0 bases at V and 6 bases at J, with 12 bases between.

The J gene is TRBJ1-5, the V gene TRBV6-5, with D uncertain. This CDR3 is 14 amino acids long. Between the trimmed V and J ends, which lost 4 bases and 3 bases, there was a span of 10 bases. Germline V gives CDR1 MNHEY, CDR2 SVGAGI. CDR3 nucleotides: TGTGCCAGCAGTTCACGTTTACTCAATCAGCCCCAGCATTTT. This encodes CASSSRLLNQPQHF.

This clonotype occurred a few times. The chain combines TRBV6-1 with TRBJ1-6, with a tentative D call TRBD1 (6 bases). The CDR3 runs to 13 residues. V was pared by 7 bases and J by 9 bases, with 13 bases between. Germline V lookup: CDR1 MNHNS, CDR2 SASEGT. The CDR3 coding sequence is TGTGCCAGCACCGAGACACAGGGTTCACCCCTCCACTTT. As protein: CASTETQGSPLHF.

The rearrangement joins TRBV7-9 to TRBJ1-5; 8 bases line up with TRBD1. This CDR3 has 16 residues. CDR1 is SEHNR and CDR2 is FQNEAQ in the germline V gene (reference sequence). The J segment lost 2 bases and the V segment lost 6 bases, leaving 9 bases of the junction unmatched. CDR3 sequence: CASSKTGARRNQPQHF. DNA for the CDR3: TGTGCCAGCAGTAAGACAGGGGCGAGGCGCAATCAGCCCCAGCATTTT.

This clonotype was counted a few times. The CDR3 is CASSLARGKLFF. The CDR3 DNA reads as TGTGCCAGCAGCTTAGCCCGTGGGAAACTGTTTTTT. The genes are TRBV7-2 and TRBJ1-4; no firm D call. V was clipped by 0 bases and J by 11 bases, with 7 bases between them. The CDR3 is made up of 12 amino acids. Germline-derived CDR1 and CDR2 are SGHTA and FQGNSA. The variable domain in full, with the rest retrieved from reference TRBV7-2 and TRBJ1-4, is GAGVSQSPSNKVTEKGKDVELRCDPISGHTALYWYRQSLGQGLEFLIYFQGNSAPDKSGLPSDRFSAERTGGSVSTLTIQRTQQEDSAVYLCASSLARGKLFFGSGTQLSVL.

The chain carries TRBV6-1 and TRBJ2-7, with TRBD2 matching 7 bases. The length of the CDR3 is 14 residues. CDR1 is MNHNS, CDR2 SASEGT, per germline. J gave up 0 bases and V 6 bases, and 5 bases lay outside the gene matches. CDR3 protein: CASSLAASSYEQYF. The CDR3 DNA reads as TGTGCCAGCAGCCTAGCGGCTAGCTCCTACGAGCAGTACTTC.

This clonotype showed up just a few times. The V call is TRBV6-1, the J call TRBJ2-7, with a weak D call TRBD2 (5 bases). The germline V gene encodes CDR1 MNHNS and CDR2 SASEGT. The V end lost 7 bases, the J end lost 3 bases, and 7 bases lay between the germline ends. The CDR3 sequence is 11 residues long. CDR3 in DNA: TGTGCCAGCATGGAGGTCTACGAGCAGTACTTC. It specifies CASMEVYEQYF.

The rearrangement links TRBV30 to TRBJ1-1; no clear D. Germline loops: CDR1 GTSNPN, CDR2 SVGIG (reference sequence). V lost 2 bases and J 1 base, leaving 5 bases between the germline ends. There are 12 residues in the CDR3. The CDR3 sequence is CAWSSGNTEAFF. The CDR3, as DNA: TGTGCCTGGAGTTCAGGGAACACTGAAGCTTTCTTT.

V is TRBV2 and J is TRBJ2-1, with D uncertain. V was trimmed by 1 base and J by 1 base, leaving 11 bases between them. The CDR3 runs to 16 residues. The germline V gene encodes CDR1 SNHLY and CDR2 FYNNEI. The CDR3 sequence: CASSEGKGFSYNEQFF. The CDR3 nucleotides are TGTGCCAGCAGTGAAGGAAAAGGCTTTTCCTACAATGAGCAGTTCTTC.

The chain is built from TRBV7-8 and TRBJ1-2; D is uncertain. The CDR3 has 14 residues. Trimming took 5 bases from V and 3 from J, leaving 13 bases between them. Germline CDR1 and CDR2: SGHVS and FQNEAQ. CDR3 nucleotide sequence: TGTGCCAGCAGCCGAAGGACGGGCCACTATGGCTACACCTTC. It yields the protein CASSRRTGHYGYTF.

In its sample, this clonotype was seen a few times. The V call is TRBV5-1, the J call TRBJ2-1; possible D gene TRBD2, 6 bases. CDR1 and CDR2 (germline): SGHRS, YFSETQ. The ends were cut back, 1 base at V and 3 bases at J, with 20 bases in the middle. The CDR3 runs to 18 residues. The CDR3 region is CASSLPNRPGVDYNEQFF. DNA for the CDR3: TGCGCCAGCAGCTTGCCCAACCGTCCGGGGGTTGACTACAATGAGCAGTTCTTC.

The J gene is TRBJ1-4, the V gene TRBV20-1, with 7 bases aligning to TRBD1. Germline trimming cut 0 bases from V and 8 bases from J; bases unmatched to any gene: 9. This CDR3 comprises 15 residues. Germline V gene sequence: CDR1 DFQATT, CDR2 SNEGSKA (reference sequence). The CDR3 DNA follows: TGCAGTGCTAGAGATCCCCAGGGGGTAAGGGAAAAACTGTTTTTT. Translated: CSARDPQGVREKLFF.

There are a few counts of this clonotype. The chain links TRBV30 to TRBJ1-1; 7 bases agree with TRBD1. This CDR3 is built from 14 residues. Germline V gene lookup returns CDR1 GTSNPN and CDR2 SVGIG (reference sequence). V lost 4 bases, J lost 4 bases, and 9 bases stayed unmatched. The CDR3 protein is CAWNFVGGSTEAFF. In nucleotides, the CDR3 is TGTGCCTGGAATTTCGTAGGGGGCAGCACTGAAGCTTTCTTT.